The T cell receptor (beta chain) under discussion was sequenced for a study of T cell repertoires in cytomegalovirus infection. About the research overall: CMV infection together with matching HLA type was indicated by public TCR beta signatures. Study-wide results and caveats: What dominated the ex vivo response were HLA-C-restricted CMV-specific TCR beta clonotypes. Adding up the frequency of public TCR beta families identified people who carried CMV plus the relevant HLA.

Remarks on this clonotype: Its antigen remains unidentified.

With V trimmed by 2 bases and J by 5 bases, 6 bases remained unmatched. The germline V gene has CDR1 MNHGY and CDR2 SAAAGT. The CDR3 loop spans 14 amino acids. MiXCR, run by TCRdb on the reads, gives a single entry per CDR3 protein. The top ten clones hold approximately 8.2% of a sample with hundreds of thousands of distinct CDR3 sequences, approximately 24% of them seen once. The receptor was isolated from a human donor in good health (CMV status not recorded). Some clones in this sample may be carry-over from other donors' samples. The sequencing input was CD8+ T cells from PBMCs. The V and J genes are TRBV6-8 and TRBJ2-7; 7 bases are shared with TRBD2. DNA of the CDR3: TGTGCCAGCAGTTACGGGAGGGGAAGGAACGAGCAGTACTTC. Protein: CASSYGRGRNEQYF.